This TCR beta chain was obtained from a study of blood T cell repertoires in COVID-19. Method: immunoSEQ multiplex PCR; TCRdb's copy keeps in-frame clones and lacks some. The sample holds about 83,000 clones, approximately 81% seen once. Sequenced: peripheral blood. This sequence originates from a woman older than 75 with acute or convalescent COVID-19.

CDR3 in DNA: TGTGCCATCAAGGGGGCCGACTACGAGCAGTACTTC. Its protein product is CAIKGADYEQYF. This sequence joins TRBV10-3 and TRBJ2-7; 7 bases align to TRBD1. Unmatched junction bases numbered 3, after V lost 7 bases and J lost 3 bases. The CDR3 covers 12 residues. Germline CDR1 reads ENHRY; CDR2 reads SYGVKD.